The source of this T cell receptor beta chain is a study of cytomegalovirus exposure and HLA in healthy donors. With regard to this clone: What it binds is unknown.

PCR amplification relied on 60 Vbeta primers (plus 13 Jbeta primers). The data were produced by immunoSEQ multiplex PCR, yet TCRdb's version contains in-frame clones alone and is incomplete. The sample shows 95,000 to 150,000 clones, 70% to 80% of them seen only once. The germline V gene encodes CDR1 SGHTA and CDR2 FQGNSA. The ends were cut back, 7 bases at V and 5 bases at J, with 18 bases in the middle. The CDR3 has 15 residues. Overall study results and limits: Earlier findings revealed that most TCR beta V segments proved productive either about 87% or about 30% of the time.

The sequence derives from a man in his forties or fifties in good health and CMV-seropositive. Sample: PBMCs. This chain connects TRBV7-2 to TRBJ1-5; a weak D match, TRBD1 (5 bases). The DNA for the CDR3 is TGTGCCAGCACCAATAGGGGAGGTTCCCATCAGCCCCAGCATTTT. Residues: CASTNRGGSHQPQHF.